This note documents a single T cell receptor beta chain sequence. The source of the sample is a study of response to subunit inactivated influenza vaccine. MiXCR was run by TCRdb on the RT-PCR reads, yielding one entry per CDR3 protein. Of about 780,000 distinct CDR3 sequences listed, less than 20% were seen once; the top ten hold roughly a tenth. The CDR3 runs to 13 residues. Germline lookup yields CDR1 SGHRS and CDR2 YFSETQ. V was cut by 4 bases and J by 7 bases, with 15 bases left in between. The chain employs TRBV5-1 and TRBJ2-7, with unresolved D. This receptor was obtained from a man aged 50-60 years who received an inactivated influenza vaccine. The starting material was PBMCs from blood, obtained roughly 5 days after vaccination. The CDR3 sequence is CASSPLVGREQYF. CDR3 in DNA: TGCGCCAGCAGCCCACTCGTGGGAAGGGAGCAGTACTTC. The full variable domain, its missing parts supplied by reference TRBV5-1 and TRBJ2-7, is KAGVTQTPRYLIKTRGQQVTLSCSPISGHRSVSWYQQTPGQGLQFLFEYFSETQRNKGNFPGRFSGRQFSNSRSEMNVSTLELGDSALYLCASSPLVGREQYFGPGTRLTVT.